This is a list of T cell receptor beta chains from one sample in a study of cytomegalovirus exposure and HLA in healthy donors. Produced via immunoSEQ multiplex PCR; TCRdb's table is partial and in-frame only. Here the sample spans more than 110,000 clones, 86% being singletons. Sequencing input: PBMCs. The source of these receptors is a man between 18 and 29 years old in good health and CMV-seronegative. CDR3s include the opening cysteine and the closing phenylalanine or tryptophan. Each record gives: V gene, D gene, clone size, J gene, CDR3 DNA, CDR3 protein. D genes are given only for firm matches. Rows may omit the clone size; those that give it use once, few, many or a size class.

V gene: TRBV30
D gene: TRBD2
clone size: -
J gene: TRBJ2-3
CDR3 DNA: TGTGCCTGGAGCTTACTAGCGGGAACCACAGATACGCAGTATTTT
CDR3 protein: CAWSLLAGTTDTQYF

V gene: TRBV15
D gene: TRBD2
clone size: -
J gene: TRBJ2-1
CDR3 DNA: TGTGCCACCAGCAAGACCCGGGGGGATGAGCAGTTCTTC
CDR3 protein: CATSKTRGDEQFF

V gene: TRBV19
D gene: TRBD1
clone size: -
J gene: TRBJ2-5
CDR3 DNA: TGTGCCAGTAGTGCCCACAGGGGGAAGGTAGAGACCCAGTACTTC
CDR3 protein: CASSAHRGKVETQYF

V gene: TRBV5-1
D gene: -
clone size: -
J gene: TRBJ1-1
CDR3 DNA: TGCGCCAGCAGCTTGGTGCCGGGAAGGGGAACTAGCGGTGAAGCTTTCTTT
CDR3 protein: CASSLVPGRGTSGEAFF

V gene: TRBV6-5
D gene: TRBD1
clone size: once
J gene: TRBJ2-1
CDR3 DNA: TGTGCCAGCAGTTATCCCCCGGGACAGGGACCGCATGAGCAGTTCTTC
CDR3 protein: CASSYPPGQGPHEQFF

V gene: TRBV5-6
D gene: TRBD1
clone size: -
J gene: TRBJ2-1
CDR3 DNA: TGTGCCAGCAGCTGGGACAGATTGTACAATGAGCAGTTCTTC
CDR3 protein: CASSWDRLYNEQFF

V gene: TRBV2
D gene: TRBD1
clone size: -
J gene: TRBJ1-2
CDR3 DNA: TGTGCCAGCAGGGATAGGGGGCCGGGCTATGGCTACACCTTC
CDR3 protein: CASRDRGPGYGYTF

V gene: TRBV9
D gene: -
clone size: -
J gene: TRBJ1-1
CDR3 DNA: TGTGCCAGCAGCGTAGATGACAGCTTGAACACTGAAGCTTTCTTT
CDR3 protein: CASSVDDSLNTEAFF

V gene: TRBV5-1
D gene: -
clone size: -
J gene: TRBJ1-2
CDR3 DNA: TGCGCCAGCAGCCCACGGGGAGGGCAAGGCTATGGCTACACCTTC
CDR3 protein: CASSPRGGQGYGYTF

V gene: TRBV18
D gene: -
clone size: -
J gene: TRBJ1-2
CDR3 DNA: TGTGCCAGCTCACCACCAAGATCAGAATCTCGGGGCTATGGCTACACCTTC
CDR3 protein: CASSPPRSESRGYGYTF

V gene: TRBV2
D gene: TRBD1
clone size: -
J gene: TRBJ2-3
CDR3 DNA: TGTGCCCGCGGGGACAGGGAGGCAGATACGCAGTATTTT
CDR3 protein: CARGDREADTQYF

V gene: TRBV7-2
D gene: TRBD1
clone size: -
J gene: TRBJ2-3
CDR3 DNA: TGTGCCAGCAGCTTAATTTGGCGCAGGGGGCGTAGGGATACGCAGTATTTT
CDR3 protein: CASSLIWRRGRRDTQYF

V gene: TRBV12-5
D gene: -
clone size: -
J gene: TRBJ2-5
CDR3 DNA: TGTGCTAGTGGTTTGGGGATAGGCCAAAGCGAAGAGACCCAGTACTTC
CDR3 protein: CASGLGIGQSEETQYF

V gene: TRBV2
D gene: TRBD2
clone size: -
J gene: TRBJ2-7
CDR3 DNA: TGTGCCAGCCACACCGTAGCGGGAAGGAACGAGCAGTACTTC
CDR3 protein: CASHTVAGRNEQYF

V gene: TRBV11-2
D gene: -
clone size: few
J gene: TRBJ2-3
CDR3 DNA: TGTGCCAGCAGCCCGGGTCGGTGGGCAGATACGCAGTATTTT
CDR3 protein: CASSPGRWADTQYF

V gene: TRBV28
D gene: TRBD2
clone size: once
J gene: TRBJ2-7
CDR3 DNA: TGTGCCAGCAGTTTCACCGGGAGGGCCTACGAGCAGTACTTC
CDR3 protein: CASSFTGRAYEQYF

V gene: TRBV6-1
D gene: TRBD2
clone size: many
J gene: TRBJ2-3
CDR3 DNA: TGTGCCAGCATGGAGATCGGGGGGAGCACAGATACGCAGTATTTT
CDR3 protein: CASMEIGGSTDTQYF

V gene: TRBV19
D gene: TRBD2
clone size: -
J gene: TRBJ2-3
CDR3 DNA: TGTGCCAGTAGTATAAAGACTAGCGGGAGTCTGAGTTTTACGCAGTATTTT
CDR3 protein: CASSIKTSGSLSFTQYF

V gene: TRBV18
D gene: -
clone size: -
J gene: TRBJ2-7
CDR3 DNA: TGTGCCAGCTCCCACAGGGACCCCTACGAGCAGTACTTC
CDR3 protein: CASSHRDPYEQYF

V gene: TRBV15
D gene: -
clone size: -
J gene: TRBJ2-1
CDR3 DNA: TGTGCCACCAGCCTGGGGAGGGGGAATGAGCAGTTCTTC
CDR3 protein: CATSLGRGNEQFF

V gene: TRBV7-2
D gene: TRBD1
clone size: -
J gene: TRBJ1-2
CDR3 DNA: TGTGCCAGCAGCTTAAGGGGACAGCCTTCCTATGGCTACACCTTC
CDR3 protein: CASSLRGQPSYGYTF

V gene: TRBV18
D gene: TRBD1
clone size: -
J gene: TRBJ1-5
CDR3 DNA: TGTGCCAGCTCACCACGGGACAGGGGGAATCAGCCCCAGCATTTT
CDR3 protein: CASSPRDRGNQPQHF

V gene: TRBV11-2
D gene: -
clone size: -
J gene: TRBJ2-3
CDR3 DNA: TGTGCCAGCAGCTTAGTCGGGGGCACAGATACGCAGTATTTT
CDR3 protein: CASSLVGGTDTQYF

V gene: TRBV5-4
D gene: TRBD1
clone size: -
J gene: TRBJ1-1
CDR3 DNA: TGTGCCAGCAGCTTGGTAGGACAGGGGGCGTCTGAAGCTTTCTTT
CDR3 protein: CASSLVGQGASEAFF

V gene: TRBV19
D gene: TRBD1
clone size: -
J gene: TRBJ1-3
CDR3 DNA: TGTGCCAGTAGTCTCAGGGGGACTGGAAACACCATATATTTT
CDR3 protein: CASSLRGTGNTIYF

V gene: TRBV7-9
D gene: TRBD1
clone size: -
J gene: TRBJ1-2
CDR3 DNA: TGTGCCAGCAGCTTAGCGGGGCAGGGGGCCGATGGCTACACCTTC
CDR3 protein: CASSLAGQGADGYTF

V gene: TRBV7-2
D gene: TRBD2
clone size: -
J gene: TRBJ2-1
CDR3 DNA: TGTGCCAGCAGCTGGGGAAGCGGGAGGAGATCCGATGAGCAGTTCTTC
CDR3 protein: CASSWGSGRRSDEQFF

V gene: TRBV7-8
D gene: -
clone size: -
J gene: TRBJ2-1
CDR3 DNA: TGTGCCAGCAGCTTACCGAGCTCCTACAATGAGCAGTTCTTC
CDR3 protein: CASSLPSSYNEQFF

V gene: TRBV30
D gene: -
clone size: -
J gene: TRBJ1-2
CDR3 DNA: TGTGCCTGGAGCCCAGAACCGCTTAACTATGGCTACACCTTC
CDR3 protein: CAWSPEPLNYGYTF

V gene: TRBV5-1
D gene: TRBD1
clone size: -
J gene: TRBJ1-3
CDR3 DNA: TGCGCCAGCAGCATGGACAGGGGGGTGGCTGGAAACACCATATATTTT
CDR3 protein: CASSMDRGVAGNTIYF

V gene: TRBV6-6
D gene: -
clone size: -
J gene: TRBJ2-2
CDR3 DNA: TGTGCCAGCAGCTGGGCGGGCCAGGCCAGCACCGGGGAGCTGTTTTTT
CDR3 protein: CASSWAGQASTGELFF

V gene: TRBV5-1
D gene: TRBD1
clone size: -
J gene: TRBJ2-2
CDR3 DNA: TGCGCCAGCAGCTTGGACAGGGGAAACACCGGGGAGCTGTTTTTT
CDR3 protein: CASSLDRGNTGELFF

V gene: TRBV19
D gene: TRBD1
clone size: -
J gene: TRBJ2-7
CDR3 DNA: TGTGCCAGTAGTGCCGACTCGGGACAGGACTACGAGCAGTACTTC
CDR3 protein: CASSADSGQDYEQYF

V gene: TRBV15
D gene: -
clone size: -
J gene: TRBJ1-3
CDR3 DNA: TGTGCCACCAGCCCCGGACATTCCCGTGTTGGGCTCTCTGGAAACACCATATATTTT
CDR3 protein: CATSPGHSRVGLSGNTIYF

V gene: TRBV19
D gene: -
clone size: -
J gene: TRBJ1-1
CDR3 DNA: TGTGCCAGTAGTGTAACAGTGAACACTGAAGCTTTCTTT
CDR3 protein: CASSVTVNTEAFF

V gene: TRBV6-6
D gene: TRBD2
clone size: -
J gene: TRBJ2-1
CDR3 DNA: TGTGCCAGCAGGGGGGTTGGCGGGGGGTTCCACAATGAGCAGTTCTTC
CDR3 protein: CASRGVGGGFHNEQFF

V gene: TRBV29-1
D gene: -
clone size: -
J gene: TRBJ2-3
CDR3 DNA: TGCAGCGTGGATGCCGCGGCAACCGGCCCAGATACGCAGTATTTT
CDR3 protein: CSVDAAATGPDTQYF

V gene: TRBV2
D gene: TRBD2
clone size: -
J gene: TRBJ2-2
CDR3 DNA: TGTGCCAGCAGTGCGACTAGCGGGAATACCGGGGAGCTGTTTTTT
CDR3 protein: CASSATSGNTGELFF

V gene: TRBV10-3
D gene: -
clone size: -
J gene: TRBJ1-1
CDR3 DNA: TGTGCCATCAGTGAGGCGGGAAAGGACACTGAAGCTTTCTTT
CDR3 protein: CAISEAGKDTEAFF

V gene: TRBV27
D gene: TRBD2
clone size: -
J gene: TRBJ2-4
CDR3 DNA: TGTGCCAGCAGTTTATGGGGAGGGGACATTCAGTACTTC
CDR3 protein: CASSLWGGDIQYF

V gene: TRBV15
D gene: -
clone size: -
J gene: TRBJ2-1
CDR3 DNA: TGTGCCACCAGCGACTGGTCCAGGGGCGATGAGCAGTTCTTC
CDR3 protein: CATSDWSRGDEQFF

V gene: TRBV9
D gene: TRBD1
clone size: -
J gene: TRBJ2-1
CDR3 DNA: TGTGCCAGCAGCGTACGGGACAGGGACTCCTACAATGAGCAGTTCTTC
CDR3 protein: CASSVRDRDSYNEQFF

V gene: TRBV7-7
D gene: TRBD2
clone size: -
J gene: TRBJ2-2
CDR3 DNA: TGTGCCAGCAGCCGACTAGCGGGGTCCGGGGAGCTGTTTTTT
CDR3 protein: CASSRLAGSGELFF

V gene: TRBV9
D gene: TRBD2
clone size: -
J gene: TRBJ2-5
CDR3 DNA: TGTGCCAGCAGCGTCACCCCCGGACTAGCGGGTGGAGAGACCCAGTACTTC
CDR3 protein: CASSVTPGLAGGETQYF

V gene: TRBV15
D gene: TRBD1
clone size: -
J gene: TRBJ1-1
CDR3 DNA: TGTGCCACCAGCAGGGACAGGGGGATCGGCACTGAAGCTTTCTTT
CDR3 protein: CATSRDRGIGTEAFF

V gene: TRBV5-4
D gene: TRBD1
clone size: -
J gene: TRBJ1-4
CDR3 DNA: TGTGCCAGCAGCTTGGCAGGGGGCATGGGTGAAAAACTGTTTTTT
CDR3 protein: CASSLAGGMGEKLFF

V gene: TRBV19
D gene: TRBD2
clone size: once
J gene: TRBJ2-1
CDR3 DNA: TGTGCCAGTAGCCCACTAGCGGGAGTCATCTACAATGAGCAGTTCTTC
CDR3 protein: CASSPLAGVIYNEQFF

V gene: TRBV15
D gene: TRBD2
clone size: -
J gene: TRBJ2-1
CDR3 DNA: TGTGCCACCAGCAGAATTAGCGGGAGTTTTGAGCAGTTCTTC
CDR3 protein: CATSRISGSFEQFF

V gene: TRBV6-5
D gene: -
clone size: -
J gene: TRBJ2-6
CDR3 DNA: TGTGCCACCAAAGGGGTTTATTCTGGGGCCAACGTCCTGACTTTC
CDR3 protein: CATKGVYSGANVLTF

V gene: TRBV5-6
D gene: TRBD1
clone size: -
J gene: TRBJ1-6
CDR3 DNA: TGTGCCAGCAGCGGACAGGGGTTAATCGATTCACCCCTCCACTTT
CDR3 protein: CASSGQGLIDSPLHF

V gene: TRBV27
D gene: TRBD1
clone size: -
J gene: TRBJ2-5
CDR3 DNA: TGTGCCAGCATCAGGACAGGGGGGCCCCAAGAGACCCAGTACTTC
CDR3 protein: CASIRTGGPQETQYF

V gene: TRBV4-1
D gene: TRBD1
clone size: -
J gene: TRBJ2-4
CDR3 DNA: TGCGCCAGCAGCCAACCTAGGACAGGGCGGGCCAAAAACATTCAGTACTTC
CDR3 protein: CASSQPRTGRAKNIQYF

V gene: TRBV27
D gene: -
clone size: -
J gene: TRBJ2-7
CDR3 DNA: TGTGCCAGCAGTTTAGAGGCAGCATCCTACGAGCAGTACTTC
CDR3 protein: CASSLEAASYEQYF